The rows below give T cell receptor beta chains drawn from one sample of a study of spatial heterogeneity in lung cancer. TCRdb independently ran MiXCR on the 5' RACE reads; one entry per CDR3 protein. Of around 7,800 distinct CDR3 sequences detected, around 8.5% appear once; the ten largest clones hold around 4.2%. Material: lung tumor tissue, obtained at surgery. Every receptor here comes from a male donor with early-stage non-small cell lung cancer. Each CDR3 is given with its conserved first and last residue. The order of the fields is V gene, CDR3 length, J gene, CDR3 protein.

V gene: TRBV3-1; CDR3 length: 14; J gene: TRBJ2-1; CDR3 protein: CASSQDKSHIKQFF
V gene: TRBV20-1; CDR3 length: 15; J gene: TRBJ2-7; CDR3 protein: CSAPQTSGHSYEQYF
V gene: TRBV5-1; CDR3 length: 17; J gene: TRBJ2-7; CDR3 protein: CASSLELLGTGSDEQYF
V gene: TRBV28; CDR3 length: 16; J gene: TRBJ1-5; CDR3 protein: CASSSPWGGLDQPQHF
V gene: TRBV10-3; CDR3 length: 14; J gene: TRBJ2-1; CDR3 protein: CAISGSTGSGEQFF
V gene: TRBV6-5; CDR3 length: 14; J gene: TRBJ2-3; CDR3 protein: CASIKRAGGDTQYF
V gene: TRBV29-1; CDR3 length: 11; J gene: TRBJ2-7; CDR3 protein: CSVTLSYEQYF
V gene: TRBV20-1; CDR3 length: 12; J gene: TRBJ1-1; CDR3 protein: CSASGSRAEAFF
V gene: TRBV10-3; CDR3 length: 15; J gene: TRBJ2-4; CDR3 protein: CAISEETGGKNIQYF
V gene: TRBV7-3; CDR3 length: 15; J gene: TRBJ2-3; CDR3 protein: CASSSGAWGTDTQYF
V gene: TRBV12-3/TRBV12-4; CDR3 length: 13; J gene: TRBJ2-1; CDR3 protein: CASSVTGRGEQFF
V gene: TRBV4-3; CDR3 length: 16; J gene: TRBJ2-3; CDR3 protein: CASSQDLAGGTDTQYF
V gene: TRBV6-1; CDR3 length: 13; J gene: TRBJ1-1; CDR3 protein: CASSPAAATEAFF
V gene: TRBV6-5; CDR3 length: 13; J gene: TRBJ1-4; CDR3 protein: CASTSTGSKKLFF
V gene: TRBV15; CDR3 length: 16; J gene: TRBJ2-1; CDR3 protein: CATSRDPPGVGNEQFF
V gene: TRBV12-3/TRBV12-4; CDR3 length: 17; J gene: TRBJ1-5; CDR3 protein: CASSSGTGRGGNQPQHF
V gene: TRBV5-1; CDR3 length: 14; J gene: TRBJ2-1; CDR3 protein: CASSPEGPDNEQFF
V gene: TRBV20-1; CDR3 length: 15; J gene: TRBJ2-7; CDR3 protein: CSARERTGGTYEQYF
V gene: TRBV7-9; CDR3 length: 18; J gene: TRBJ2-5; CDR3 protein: CASSLGTTGTGDGETQYF
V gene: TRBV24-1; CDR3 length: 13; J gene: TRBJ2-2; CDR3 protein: CATLDTNTGELFF
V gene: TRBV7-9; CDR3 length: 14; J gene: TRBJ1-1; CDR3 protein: CASSLGSGVGEAFF
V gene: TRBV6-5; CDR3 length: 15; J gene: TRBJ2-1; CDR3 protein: CASSFGGPGYNEQFF
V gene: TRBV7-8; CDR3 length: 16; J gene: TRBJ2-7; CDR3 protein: CASTSVSSGKVYEQYF
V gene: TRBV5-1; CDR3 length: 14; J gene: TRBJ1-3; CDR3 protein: CASSLEAPGNTIYF
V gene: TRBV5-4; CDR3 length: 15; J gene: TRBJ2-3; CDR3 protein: CASSPDRGRTDTQYF
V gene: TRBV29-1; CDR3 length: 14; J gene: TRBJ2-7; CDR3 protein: CSVETVRGSYEQYF
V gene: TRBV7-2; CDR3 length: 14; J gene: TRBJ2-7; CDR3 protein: CASSLGGQLDEQYF
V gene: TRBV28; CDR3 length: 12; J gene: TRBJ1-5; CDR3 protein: CASTTGGQPQHF
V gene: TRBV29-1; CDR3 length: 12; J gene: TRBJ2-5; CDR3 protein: CSVDSGQETQYF
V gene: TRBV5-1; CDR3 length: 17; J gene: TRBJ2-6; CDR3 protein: CASSYSSGISGANVLTF
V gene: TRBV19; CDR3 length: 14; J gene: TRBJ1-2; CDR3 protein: CASGANGVNYGYTF
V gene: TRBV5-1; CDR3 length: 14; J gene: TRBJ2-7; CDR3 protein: CASSLDPSSTEQYF
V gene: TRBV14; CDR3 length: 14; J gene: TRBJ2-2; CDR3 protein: CASSQDIGAGELFF
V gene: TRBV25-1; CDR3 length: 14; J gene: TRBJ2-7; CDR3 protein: CASSERGSMHEQYF
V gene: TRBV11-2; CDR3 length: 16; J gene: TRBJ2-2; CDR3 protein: CASSLPDSAYTGELFF
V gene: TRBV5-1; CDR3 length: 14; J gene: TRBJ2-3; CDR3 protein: CASSWTHSTDTQYF